This paragraph reports one T cell receptor (beta chain). Given a much more abundant clone one base away, this may be a read error. TCR beta CDR3 regions were amplified from RNA. Primed by the HTBI set, a first-round RT-PCR was run on the TCR CDR3. TCRdb re-called the multiplex PCR reads with MiXCR, one entry per CDR3 protein. The sample shows about 210,000 distinct CDR3 sequences, over 15% of them seen only once. The CDR3 loop spans 14 amino acids. CDR1 LGHDT and CDR2 YNNKEL come from the germline V gene (reference sequence). J lost 14 bases, V lost 4 bases, and 13 bases had no gene match. Disease duration under 2 months; hyperthyroidism patients were aged 18 to 65. A patient was excluded if there was uncontrolled infection, other autoimmune disease, pregnancy or lactation. Diagnoses used clinical symptoms, serum thyroxine and TRAb, thyroid ultrasound and orbital computed tomography. The authors obtained PBMCs from 10 ml of fresh peripheral blood.

These data come from a study of T cells in Graves' hyperthyroidism and ophthalmopathy. J is TRBJ2-1 and V is TRBV3-1; 8 bases are shared with TRBD2. This receptor was identified in a man aged 50 or older with Graves' hyperthyroidism. Sequenced input: blood. The CDR3 sequence is CASSLGGSREEEFF. As DNA, the CDR3 is TGTGCCAGCAGCCTAGGGGGATCGCGGGAGGAGGAGTTCTTC.